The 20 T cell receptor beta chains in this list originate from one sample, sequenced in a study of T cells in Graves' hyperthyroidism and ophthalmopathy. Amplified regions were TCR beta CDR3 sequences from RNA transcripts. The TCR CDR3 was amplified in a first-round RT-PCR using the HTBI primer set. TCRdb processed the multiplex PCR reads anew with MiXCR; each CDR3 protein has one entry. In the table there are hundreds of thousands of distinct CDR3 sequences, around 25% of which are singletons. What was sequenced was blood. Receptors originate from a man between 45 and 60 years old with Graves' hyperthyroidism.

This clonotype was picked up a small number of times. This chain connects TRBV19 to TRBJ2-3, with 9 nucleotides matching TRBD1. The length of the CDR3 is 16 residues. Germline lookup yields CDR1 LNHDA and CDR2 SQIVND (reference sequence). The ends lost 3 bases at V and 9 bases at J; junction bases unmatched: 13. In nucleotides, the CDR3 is TGTGCCAGTAGTATCGCCACAGGGGGCAAAGATCGGACGCAGTATTTT. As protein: CASSIATGGKDRTQYF.

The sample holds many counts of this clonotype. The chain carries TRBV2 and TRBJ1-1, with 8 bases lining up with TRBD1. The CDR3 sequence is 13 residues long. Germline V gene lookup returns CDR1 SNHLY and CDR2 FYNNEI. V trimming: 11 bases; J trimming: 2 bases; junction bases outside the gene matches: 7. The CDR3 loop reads CAGRQGQNTEAFF. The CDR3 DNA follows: TGTGCCGGAAGACAGGGGCAAAACACTGAAGCTTTCTTT.

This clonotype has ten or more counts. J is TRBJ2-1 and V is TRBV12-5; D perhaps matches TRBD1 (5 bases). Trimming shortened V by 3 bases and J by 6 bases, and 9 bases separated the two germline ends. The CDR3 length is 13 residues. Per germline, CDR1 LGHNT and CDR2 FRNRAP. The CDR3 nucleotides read TGTGCTAGTGGTTTTTCGACAGTCAATGAGCAGTTCTTC. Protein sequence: CASGFSTVNEQFF. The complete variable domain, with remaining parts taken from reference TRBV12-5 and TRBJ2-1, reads DARVTQTPRHKVTEMGQEVTMRCQPILGHNTVFWYRQTMMQGLELLAYFRNRAPLDDSGMPKDRFSAEMPDATLATLKIQPSEPRDSAVYFCASGFSTVNEQFFGPGTRLTVL.

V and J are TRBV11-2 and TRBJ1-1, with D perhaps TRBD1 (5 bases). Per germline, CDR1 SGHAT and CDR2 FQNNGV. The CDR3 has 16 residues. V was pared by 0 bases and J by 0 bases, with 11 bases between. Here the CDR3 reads CASSLEDIFMNTEAFF. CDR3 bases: TGTGCCAGCAGCTTAGAGGACATATTCATGAACACTGAAGCTTTCTTT.

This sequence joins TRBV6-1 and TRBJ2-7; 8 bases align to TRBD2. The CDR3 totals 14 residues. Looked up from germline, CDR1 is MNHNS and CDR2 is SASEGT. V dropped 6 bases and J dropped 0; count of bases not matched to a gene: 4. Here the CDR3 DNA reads TGTGCCAGCAGGCGGGGGGCCCTCTCCTACGAGCAGTACGTC. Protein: CASRRGALSYEQYV.

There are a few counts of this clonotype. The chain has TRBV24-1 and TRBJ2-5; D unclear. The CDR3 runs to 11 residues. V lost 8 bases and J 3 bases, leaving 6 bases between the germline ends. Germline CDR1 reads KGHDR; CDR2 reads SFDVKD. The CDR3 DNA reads TGTGCCACCATGGCAGAAGAGACCCAGTACTTC. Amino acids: CATMAEETQYF.

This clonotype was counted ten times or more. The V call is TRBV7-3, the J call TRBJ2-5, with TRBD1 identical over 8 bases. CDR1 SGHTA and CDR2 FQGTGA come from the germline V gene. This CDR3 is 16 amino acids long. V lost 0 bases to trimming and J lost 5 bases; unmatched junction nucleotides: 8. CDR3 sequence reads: CASSLTGQGAWETQYF. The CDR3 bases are TGTGCCAGCAGCTTAACCGGACAGGGAGCTTGGGAGACCCAGTACTTC.

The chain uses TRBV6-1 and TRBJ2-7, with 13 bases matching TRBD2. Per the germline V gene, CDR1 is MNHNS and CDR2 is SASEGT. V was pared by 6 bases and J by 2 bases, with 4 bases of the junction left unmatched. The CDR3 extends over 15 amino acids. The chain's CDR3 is CASSETSGRAYEQYF. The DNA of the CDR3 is TGTGCCAGCAGCGAAACTAGCGGGAGGGCCTACGAGCAGTACTTC.

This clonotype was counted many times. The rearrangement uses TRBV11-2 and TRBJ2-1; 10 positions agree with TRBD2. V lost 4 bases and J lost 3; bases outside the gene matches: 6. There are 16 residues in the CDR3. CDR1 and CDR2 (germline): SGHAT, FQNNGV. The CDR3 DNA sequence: TGTGCCAGCAGCTCTGTTAGCGGGGGGTTCTACAATGAGCAGTTCTTC. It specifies CASSSVSGGFYNEQFF. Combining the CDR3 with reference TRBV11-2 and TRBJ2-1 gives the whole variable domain EAGVAQSPRYKIIEKRQSVAFWCNPISGHATLYWYQQILGQGPKLLIQFQNNGVVDDSQLPKDRFSAERLKGVDSTLKIQPAKLEDSAVYLCASSSVSGGFYNEQFFGPGTRLTVL.

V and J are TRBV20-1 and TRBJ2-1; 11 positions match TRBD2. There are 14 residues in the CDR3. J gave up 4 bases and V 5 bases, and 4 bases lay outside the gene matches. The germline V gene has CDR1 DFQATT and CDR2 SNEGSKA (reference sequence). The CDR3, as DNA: TGCAGTGCTTCGAGACTAGCGGGATACAATGAGCAGTTCTTC. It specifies CSASRLAGYNEQFF.

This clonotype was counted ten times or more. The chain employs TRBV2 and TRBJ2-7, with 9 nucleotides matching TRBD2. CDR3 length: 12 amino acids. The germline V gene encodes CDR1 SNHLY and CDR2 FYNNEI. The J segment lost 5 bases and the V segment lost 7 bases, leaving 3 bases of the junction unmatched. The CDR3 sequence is CASTASGNEQYF. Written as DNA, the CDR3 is TGTGCCAGCACGGCTAGCGGGAACGAGCAGTACTTC. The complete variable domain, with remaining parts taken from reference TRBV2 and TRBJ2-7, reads EPEVTQTPSHQVTQMGQEVILRCVPISNHLYFYWYRQILGQKVEFLVSFYNNEISEKSEIFDDQFSVERPDGSNFTLKIRSTKLEDSAMYFCASTASGNEQYFGPGTRLTVT.

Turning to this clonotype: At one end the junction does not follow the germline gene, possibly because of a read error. Here the CDR3 reads CVTSDALAGSYNEQFF. As DNA, the CDR3 is TGTGTCACCAGTGACGCACTAGCGGGCTCCTACAATGAGCAGTTCTTC. The chain recombines TRBV24-1 with TRBJ2-1, with TRBD2 matching 9 bases. Germline V gene data show CDR1 as KGHDR and CDR2 as SFDVKD. The CDR3 length is 16 residues.

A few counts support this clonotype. The CDR3 protein is CASSLGHFGGANVLTF. CDR3 in DNA: TGTGCCAGCAGTTTAGGCCATTTCGGAGGGGCCAACGTCCTGACTTTC. V and J are TRBV12-3 or TRBV12-4 and TRBJ2-6; D not resolved. The CDR3 has 16 amino acids. V was cut by 1 base and J by 4 bases, with 11 bases left in between.

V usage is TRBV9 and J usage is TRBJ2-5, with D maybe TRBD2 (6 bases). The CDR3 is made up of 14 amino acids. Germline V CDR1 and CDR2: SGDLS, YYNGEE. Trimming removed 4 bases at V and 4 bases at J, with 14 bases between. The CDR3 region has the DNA TGTGCCAGCAGCAGCGGGCCCACACTAGAGACCCAGTACTTC. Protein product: CASSSGPTLETQYF.

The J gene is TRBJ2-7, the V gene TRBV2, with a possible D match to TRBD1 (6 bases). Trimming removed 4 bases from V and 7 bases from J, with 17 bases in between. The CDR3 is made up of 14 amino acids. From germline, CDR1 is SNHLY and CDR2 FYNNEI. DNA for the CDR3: TGTGCCAGCAGTGGGACAGCCAAGAAAGGGGAGCAGTACTTC. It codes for CASSGTAKKGEQYF.

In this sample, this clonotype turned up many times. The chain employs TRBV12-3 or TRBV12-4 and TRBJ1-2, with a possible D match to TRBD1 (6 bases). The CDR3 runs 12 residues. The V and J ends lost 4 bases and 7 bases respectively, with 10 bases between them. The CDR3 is CASSSPGAGYTF. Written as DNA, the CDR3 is TGTGCCAGCAGTTCACCAGGGGCTGGCTACACCTTC.

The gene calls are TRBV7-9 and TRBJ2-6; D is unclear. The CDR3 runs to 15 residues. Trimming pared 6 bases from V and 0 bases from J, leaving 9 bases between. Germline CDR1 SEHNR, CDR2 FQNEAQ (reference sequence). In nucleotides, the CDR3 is TGTGCCAGCAGTTACGACTTCTCTGGGGCCAACGTCCTGACTTTC. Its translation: CASSYDFSGANVLTF.

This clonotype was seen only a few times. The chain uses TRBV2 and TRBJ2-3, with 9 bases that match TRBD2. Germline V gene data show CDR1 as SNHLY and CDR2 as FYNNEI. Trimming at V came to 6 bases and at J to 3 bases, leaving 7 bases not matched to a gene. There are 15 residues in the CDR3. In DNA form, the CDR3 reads TGTGCCAGCAGAAGCGGGAGGAGTGGTACAGATACGCAGTATTTT. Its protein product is CASRSGRSGTDTQYF.

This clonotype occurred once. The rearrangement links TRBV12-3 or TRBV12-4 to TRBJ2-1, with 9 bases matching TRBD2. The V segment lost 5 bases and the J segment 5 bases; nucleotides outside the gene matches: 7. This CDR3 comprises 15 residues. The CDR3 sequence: CASSATSGPHNEQFF. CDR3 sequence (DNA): TGTGCCAGCAGTGCGACTAGCGGTCCCCACAATGAGCAGTTCTTC.

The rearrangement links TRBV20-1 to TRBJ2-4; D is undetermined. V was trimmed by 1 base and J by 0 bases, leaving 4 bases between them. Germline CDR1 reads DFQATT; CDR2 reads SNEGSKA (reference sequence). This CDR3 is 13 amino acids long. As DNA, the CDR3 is TGCAGTGCTAGAGCCATAGCCAAAAACATTCAGTACTTC. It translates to CSARAIAKNIQYF.